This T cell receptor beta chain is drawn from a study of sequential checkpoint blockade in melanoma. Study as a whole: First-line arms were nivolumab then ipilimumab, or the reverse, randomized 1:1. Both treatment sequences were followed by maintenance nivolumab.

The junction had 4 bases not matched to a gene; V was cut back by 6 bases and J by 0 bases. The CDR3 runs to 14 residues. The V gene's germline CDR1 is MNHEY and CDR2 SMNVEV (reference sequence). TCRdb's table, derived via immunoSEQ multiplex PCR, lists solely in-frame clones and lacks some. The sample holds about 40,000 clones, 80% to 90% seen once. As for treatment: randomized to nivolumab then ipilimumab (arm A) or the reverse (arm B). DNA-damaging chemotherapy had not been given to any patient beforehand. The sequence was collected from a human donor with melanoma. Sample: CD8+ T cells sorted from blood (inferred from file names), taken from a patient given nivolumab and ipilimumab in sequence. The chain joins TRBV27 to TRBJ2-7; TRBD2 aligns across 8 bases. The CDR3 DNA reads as TGTGCCAGCAGAGAGCGGGGGAGCTCCTACGAGCAGTACTTC. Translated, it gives CASRERGSSYEQYF.